The clone carrying this TCR beta chain was seen more than once but under ten times. The method was immunoSEQ multiplex PCR; TCRdb's version includes in-frame clones alone and lacks a portion of them. The data show about 380,000 clones, with approximately 77% seen just once and about 1% held by the top ten. The sample is drawn from a study of blood T cell repertoires in COVID-19. Per the germline V gene, CDR1 is SQVTM and CDR2 is ANQGSEA. The ends lost 6 bases at V and 4 bases at J; junction bases unmatched: 2. The CDR3 consists of 12 residues. The chain uses TRBV29-1 and TRBJ1-2; 10 bases agree with TRBD1. Sequencing was performed on peripheral blood. The sequence was obtained from a human donor with acute or convalescent COVID-19. The donor label of this sample is uncertain. The CDR3 DNA is TGCAGCGTAGGGGACAGGGGCTATGGCTACACCTTC. Translated, it gives CSVGDRGYGYTF.